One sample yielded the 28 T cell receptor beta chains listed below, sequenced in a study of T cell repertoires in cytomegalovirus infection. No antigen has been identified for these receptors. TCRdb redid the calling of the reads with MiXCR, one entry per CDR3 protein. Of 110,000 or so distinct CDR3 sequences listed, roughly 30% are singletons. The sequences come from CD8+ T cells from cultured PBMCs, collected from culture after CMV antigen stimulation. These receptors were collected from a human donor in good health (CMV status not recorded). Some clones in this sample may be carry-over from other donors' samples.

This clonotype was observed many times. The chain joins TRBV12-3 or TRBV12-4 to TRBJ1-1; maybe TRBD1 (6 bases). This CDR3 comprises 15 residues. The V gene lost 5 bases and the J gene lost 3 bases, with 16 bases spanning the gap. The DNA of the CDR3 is TGTGCCAGCAGTGTACGCGGGGGCAGGGACACTGAAGCTTTCTTT. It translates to CASSVRGGRDTEAFF.

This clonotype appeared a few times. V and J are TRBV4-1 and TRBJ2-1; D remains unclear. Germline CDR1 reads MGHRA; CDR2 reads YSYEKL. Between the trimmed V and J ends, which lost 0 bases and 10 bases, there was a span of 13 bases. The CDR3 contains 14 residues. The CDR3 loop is CASSQDATVREQFF. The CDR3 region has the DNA TGCGCCAGCAGCCAAGACGCAACGGTCCGGGAGCAGTTCTTC.

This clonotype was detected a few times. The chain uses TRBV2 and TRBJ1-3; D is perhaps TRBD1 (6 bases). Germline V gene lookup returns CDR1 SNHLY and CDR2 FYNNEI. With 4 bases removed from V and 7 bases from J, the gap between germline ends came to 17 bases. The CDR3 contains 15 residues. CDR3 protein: CASSGGDTGGNTIYF. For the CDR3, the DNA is TGTGCCAGCAGTGGCGGGGACACCGGTGGGAACACCATATATTTT.

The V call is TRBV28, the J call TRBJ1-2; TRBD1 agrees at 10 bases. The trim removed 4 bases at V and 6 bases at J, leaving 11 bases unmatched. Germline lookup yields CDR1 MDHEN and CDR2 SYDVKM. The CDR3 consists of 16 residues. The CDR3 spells CASSSLLGTGDDGYTF. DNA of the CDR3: TGTGCCAGCAGTTCCCTTCTCGGGACAGGGGATGATGGCTACACCTTC.

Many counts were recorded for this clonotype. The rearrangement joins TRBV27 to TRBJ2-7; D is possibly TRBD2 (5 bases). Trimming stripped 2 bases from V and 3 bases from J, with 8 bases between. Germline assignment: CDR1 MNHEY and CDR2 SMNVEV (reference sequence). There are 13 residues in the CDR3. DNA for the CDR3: TGTGCCAGCAGTTTAGGTCGGGACTACGAGCAGTACTTC. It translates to CASSLGRDYEQYF.

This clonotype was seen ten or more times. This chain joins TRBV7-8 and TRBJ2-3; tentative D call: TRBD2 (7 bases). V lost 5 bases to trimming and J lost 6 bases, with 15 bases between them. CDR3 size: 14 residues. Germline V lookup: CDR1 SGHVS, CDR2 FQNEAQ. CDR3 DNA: TGTGCCAGCAGCCCCAGGGAGGGGGGGGATACGCAGTATTTT. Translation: CASSPREGGDTQYF.

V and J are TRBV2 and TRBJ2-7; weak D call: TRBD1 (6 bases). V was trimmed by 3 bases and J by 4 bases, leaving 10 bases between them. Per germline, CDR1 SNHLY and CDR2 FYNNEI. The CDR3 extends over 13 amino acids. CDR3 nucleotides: TGTGCCAGCAGTGATTACAGGGAATACGAGCAGTACTTC. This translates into CASSDYREYEQYF.

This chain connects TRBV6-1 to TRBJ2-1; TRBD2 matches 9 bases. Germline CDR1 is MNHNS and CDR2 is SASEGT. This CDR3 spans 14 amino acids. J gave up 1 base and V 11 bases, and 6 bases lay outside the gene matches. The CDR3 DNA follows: TGTGCCGCGGGGGGGGCTGGGTCCTACAATGAGCAGTTCTTC. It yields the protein CAAGGAGSYNEQFF.

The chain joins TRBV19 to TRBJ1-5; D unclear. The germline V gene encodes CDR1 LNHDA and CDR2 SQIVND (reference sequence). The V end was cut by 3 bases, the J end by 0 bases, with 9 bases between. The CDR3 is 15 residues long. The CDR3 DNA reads TGTGCCAGTAGTATCGCATATTATAGCAATCAGCCCCAGCATTTT. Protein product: CASSIAYYSNQPQHF. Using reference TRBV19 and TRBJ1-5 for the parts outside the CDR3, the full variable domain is DGGITQSPKYLFRKEGQNVTLSCEQNLNHDAMYWYRQDPGQGLRLIYYSQIVNDFQKGDIAEGYSVSREKKESFPLTVTSAQKNPTAFYLCASSIAYYSNQPQHFGDGTRLSIL.

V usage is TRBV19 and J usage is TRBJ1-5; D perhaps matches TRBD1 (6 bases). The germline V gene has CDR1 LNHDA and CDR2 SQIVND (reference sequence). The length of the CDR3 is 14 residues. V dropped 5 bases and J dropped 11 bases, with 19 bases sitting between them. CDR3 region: CASSEQGTRTSQHF. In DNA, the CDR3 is TGTGCCAGTAGTGAACAGGGAACGCGCACGTCCCAGCATTTT.

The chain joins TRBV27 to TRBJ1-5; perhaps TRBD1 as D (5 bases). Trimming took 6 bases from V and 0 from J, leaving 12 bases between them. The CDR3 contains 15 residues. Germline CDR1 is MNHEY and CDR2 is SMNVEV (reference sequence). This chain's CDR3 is CASRPYTGSNQPQHF. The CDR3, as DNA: TGTGCCAGCAGACCCTACACAGGTAGCAATCAGCCCCAGCATTTT.

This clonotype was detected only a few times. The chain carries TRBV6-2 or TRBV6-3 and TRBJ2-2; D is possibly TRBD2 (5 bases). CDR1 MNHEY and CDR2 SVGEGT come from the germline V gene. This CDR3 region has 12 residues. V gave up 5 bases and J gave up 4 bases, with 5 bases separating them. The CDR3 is CASSAGTGELFF. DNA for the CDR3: TGTGCCAGCAGTGCGGGCACCGGGGAGCTGTTTTTT.

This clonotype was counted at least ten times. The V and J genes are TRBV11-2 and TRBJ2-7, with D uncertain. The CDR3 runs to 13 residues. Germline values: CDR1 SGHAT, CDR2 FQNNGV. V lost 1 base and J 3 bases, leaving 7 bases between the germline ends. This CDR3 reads CASSLGDVYEQYF. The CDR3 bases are TGTGCCAGCAGCTTAGGGGATGTCTACGAGCAGTACTTC.

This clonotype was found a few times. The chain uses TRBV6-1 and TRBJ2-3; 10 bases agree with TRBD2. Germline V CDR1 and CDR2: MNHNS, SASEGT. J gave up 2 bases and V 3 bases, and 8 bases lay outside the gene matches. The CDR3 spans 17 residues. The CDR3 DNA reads TGTGCCAGCAGTGACGCTCAAGCGGGGGGGCTCACAGATACGCAGTATTTT. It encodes CASSDAQAGGLTDTQYF.

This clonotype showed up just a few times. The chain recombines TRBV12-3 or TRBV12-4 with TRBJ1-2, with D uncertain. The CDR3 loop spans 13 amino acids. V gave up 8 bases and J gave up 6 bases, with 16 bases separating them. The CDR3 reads CASDSAWSDGYTF. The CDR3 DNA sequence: TGTGCCAGCGATTCTGCTTGGTCTGATGGCTACACCTTC.

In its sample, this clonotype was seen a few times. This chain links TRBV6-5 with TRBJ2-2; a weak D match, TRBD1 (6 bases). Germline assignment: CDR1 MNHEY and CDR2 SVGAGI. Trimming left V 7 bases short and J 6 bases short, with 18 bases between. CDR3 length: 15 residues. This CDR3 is CASTDRPGLSGELFF. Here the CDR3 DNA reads TGTGCCAGCACCGACAGGCCTGGATTGTCCGGGGAGCTGTTTTTT.

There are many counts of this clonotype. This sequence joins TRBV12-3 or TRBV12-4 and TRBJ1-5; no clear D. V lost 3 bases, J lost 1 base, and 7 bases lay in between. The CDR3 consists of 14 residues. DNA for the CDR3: TGTGCCAGCAGTTTTGCGATGAGCAATCAGCCCCAGCATTTT. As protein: CASSFAMSNQPQHF.

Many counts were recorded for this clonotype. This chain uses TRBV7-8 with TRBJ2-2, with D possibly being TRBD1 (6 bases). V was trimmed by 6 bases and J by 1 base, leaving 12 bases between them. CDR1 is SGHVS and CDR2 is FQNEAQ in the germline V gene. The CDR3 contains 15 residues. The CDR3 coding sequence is TGTGCCAGCAGGGGAGACAGGCAGAACACCGGGGAGCTGTTTTTT. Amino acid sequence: CASRGDRQNTGELFF.

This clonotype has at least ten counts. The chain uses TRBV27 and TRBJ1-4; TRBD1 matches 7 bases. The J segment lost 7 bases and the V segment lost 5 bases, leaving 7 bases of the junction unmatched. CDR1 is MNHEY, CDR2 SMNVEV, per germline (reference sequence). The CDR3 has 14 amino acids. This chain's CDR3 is CASSQQGFSEKLFF. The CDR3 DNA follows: TGTGCCAGCAGTCAACAGGGGTTCAGTGAAAAACTGTTTTTT. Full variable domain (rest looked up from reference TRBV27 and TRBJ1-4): EAQVTQNPRYLITVTGKKLTVTCSQNMNHEYMSWYRQDPGLGLRQIYYSMNVEVTDKGDVPEGYKVSRKEKRNFPLILESPSPNQTSLYFCASSQQGFSEKLFFGSGTQLSVL.

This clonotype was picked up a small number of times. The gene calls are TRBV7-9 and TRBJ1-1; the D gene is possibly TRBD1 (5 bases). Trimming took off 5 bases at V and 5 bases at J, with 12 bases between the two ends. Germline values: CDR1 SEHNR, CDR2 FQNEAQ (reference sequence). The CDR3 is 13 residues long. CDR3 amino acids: CASSLGGVTEAFF. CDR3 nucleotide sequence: TGTGCCAGCAGCCTGGGGGGGGTAACTGAAGCTTTCTTT.

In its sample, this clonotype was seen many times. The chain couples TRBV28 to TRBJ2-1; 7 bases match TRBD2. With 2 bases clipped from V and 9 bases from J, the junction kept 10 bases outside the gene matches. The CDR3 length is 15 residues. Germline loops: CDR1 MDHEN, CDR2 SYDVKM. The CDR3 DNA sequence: TGTGCCAGCAGTTTACTGGCGGGGGTAAGTGGTGAGCAGTTCTTC. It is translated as CASSLLAGVSGEQFF. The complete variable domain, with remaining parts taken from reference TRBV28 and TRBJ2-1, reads DVKVTQSSRYLVKRTGEKVFLECVQDMDHENMFWYRQDPGLGLRLIYFSYDVKMKEKGDIPEGYSVSREKKERFSLILESASTNQTSMYLCASSLLAGVSGEQFFGPGTRLTVL.

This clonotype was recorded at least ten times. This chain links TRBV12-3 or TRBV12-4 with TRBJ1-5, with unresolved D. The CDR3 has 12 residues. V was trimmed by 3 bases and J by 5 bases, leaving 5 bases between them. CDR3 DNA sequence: TGTGCCAGCAGTTTCGGGGATCAGCCCCAGCATTTT. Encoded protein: CASSFGDQPQHF.

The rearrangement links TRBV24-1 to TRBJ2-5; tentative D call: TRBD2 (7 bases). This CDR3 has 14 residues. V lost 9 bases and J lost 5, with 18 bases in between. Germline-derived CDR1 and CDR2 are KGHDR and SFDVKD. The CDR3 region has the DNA TGTGCCACCGAGAACGGGGGGCCGGACGAGACCCAGTACTTC. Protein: CATENGGPDETQYF.

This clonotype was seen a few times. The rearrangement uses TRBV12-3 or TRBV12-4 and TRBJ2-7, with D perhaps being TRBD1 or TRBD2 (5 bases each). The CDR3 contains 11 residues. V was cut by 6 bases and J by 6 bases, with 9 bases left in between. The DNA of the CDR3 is TGTGCCAGCAGACTAGGGGCCGAGCAGTACTTC. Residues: CASRLGAEQYF.

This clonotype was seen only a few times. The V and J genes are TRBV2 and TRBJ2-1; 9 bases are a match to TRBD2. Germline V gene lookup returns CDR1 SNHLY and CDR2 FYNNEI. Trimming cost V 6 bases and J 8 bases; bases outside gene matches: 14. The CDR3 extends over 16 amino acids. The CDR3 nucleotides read TGTGCCAGCAGCGGTTATGCTAGCGGGGTCTTGGATGAGCAGTTCTTC. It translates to CASSGYASGVLDEQFF.

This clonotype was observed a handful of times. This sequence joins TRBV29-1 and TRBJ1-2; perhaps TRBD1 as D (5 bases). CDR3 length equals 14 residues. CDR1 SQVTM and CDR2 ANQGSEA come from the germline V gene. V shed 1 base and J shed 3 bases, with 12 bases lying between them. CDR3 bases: TGCAGCGTTGAAGTTAGGGGCAGAGACTATGGCTACACCTTC. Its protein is CSVEVRGRDYGYTF. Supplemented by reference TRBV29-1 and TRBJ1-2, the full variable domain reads SAVISQKPSRDICQRGTSLTIQCQVDSQVTMMFWYRQQPGQSLTLIATANQGSEATYESGFVIDKFPISRPNLTFSTLTVSNMSPEDSSIYLCSVEVRGRDYGYTFGSGTRLTVV.

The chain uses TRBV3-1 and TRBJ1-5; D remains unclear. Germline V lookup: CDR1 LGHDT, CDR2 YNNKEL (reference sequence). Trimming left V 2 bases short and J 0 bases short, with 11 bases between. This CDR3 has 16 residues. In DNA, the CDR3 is TGTGCCAGCAGCCAATTCCCAGTGGGTAGCAATCAGCCCCAGCATTTT. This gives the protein CASSQFPVGSNQPQHF.

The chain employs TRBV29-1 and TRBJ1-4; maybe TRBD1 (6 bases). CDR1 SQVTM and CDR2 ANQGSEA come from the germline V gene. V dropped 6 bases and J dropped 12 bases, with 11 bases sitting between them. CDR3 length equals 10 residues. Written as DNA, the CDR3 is TGCAGCGTGGGGGACATAGAACTGTTTTTT. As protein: CSVGDIELFF.